This TCR beta chain is drawn from a study of blood T cell repertoires in COVID-19 (dated by TCRdb to about 2020). For the study in its entirety: Samples from collaborators originated in the United States, Italy and Spain and spanned both the acute and convalescent phases of COVID-19. The repertoires were made available in a free public database intended to serve as a resource for research on the immune response to SARS-CoV-2. Subjects who had been exposed to COVID-19, were actively infected with it, or had recovered from it provided the deeply sampled blood TCRbeta repertoires that made up the dataset. Sample metadata almost always included a de-identified subject ID, COVID-19 status, age in years and sex. The samples were drawn from the first 160 participants of the ongoing ImmuneRACE study and from some 1,300 subjects provided by 6 global collaborators. The prospective study material was composed of cDNA or gDNA derived from T cells, B-cell-depleted T cells, or PBMCs. Where available, HLA class I and class II types were obtained from metadata supplied by the sample provider rather than from assay-based typing. What the research found in general, with its limitations: The quantity of clinical and demographic metadata differed by source and by participant and was supplied without curation.

Of note for this clone: This clone's antigen is unknown. Base qualities were left out, and no much larger clone turns up one base away.

The germline V gene specifies SGHRS as CDR1 and YFSETQ as CDR2. V loses 5 bases of germline sequence and J loses 0 bases, and the interval between the two ends is 15 bases. From cysteine to phenylalanine, the CDR3 is 16 amino acids long. CDR3 DNA only is kept here, 48 bases in frame from base 1. TCRbeta CDR3 regions were amplified from genomic DNA by means of the immunoSEQ Assay, a bias-controlled multiplex PCR. In the original analysis: Nucleated cell counts per sample were estimated from amplification of reference gene primers within the assay. To quantify the absolute abundance of each unique TCRbeta CDR3 rearrangement, sequence reads were collapsed and filtered. For each sample, productive Simpson clonality was calculated as the square root of Simpson's diversity index across productive rearrangements. TCRdb limited this immuneACCESS table to in-frame rearrangements with V and J called. A share of clones is missing; checked studies link under half to unresolved V genes, and the rest is unexplained. V, J and clone size are taken as reported in that table, and D and trimming were inferred from the DNA itself. The sample profile shows hundreds of thousands of clones; roughly nine tenths of them were found once. The ten most abundant clones make up roughly 2.3% of the sample.

Participants in the prospective study were aged about 18 to 90 years, lived in 24 United States geographic areas, and enrolled through a virtual design. In the prospective study, cohorts were assigned on the basis of participant-reported clinical history obtained from a screening survey and a study questionnaire. ImmuneRACE Cohort 3 recovered participants were defined by two consecutive negative NP/OP PCR tests, healthcare professional clearance, or symptom resolution. Each participant in the prospective study had whole blood, serum and a nasopharyngeal or oropharyngeal swab collected by mobile phlebotomists. Prospective study participants could optionally give additional blood draws and questionnaires over an approximately two-month period. Before DNA extraction, prospective study blood samples were shipped either frozen or at room temperature.

This clonotype was sampled from a woman under 30 who had recovered from COVID-19. The rearranged chain carries TRBV5-1 and TRBJ2-4; the D segment could be TRBD1, given 6 matching bases. The sequencing input was PBMCs or T cells enriched from blood (not recorded which). CDR3 region: CASSPGRDIAKNIQYF. The base sequence is TGCGCCAGCAGTCCCGGCCGGGACATAGCCAAAAACATTCAGTACTTC.